This record concerns one T cell receptor beta chain sequence. Its specificity is unknown. The CDR3 length is 15 residues. Germline trimming cut 7 bases from V and 2 bases from J; bases unmatched to any gene: 11. Germline assignment: CDR1 MDHEN and CDR2 SYDVKM. The data derive from a study of shared clonotypes between healthy human individuals. In the sorted-subset replicate PCRs, 200 ng DNA, around 32,000 T cell genomes, was used. Some clones are missing from TCRdb's copy, which holds only in-frame ones; the method was immunoSEQ multiplex PCR. The sample includes 2 million to 2.5 million clones, less than 95% of them seen just once. The study's findings and limits: Generally, estimated richness proved larger in naive subsets than it did in memory subsets. Generation probabilities were higher for clonotypes shared across all four sorted-subset donors than for unshared ones.

This sequence joins TRBV28 and TRBJ2-7, with TRBD1 identical over 7 bases. The sequence came from a man between 18 and 35 years old in good health. Some clones in this sample may be carry-over from other donors' samples. Material for sequencing was naive CD4+ T cells from PBMCs. Subset reported: CD45RA+ positively selected. For the CDR3, the DNA is TGTGCCAGCATCAGAACCGGGACAGTCCCCTACGAGCAGTACTTC. Its translation is CASIRTGTVPYEQYF.